One and the same sample provided the 2 T cell receptor beta chains below, sequenced in a study of cytomegalovirus exposure and HLA in healthy donors. The PCR was carried out with 60 Vbeta primers and 13 Jbeta primers. The method was immunoSEQ multiplex PCR; TCRdb's version includes in-frame clones alone and lacks a portion of them. Of 100,000 to 150,000 clones listed, around 68% are singletons. Sequences were obtained from PBMCs. The receptors come from a man in his forties in good health and CMV-seropositive.

The chain employs TRBV7-9 and TRBJ1-2; TRBD1 matches 8 bases. The CDR3 runs 15 residues. Trimming took 0 bases from V and 4 from J; bases not matched to a gene: 4. Germline loops: CDR1 SEHNR, CDR2 FQNEAQ (reference sequence). The CDR3 coding sequence is TGTGCCAGCAGCTTAGCGGGACAGGTTGTCTATGGCTACACCTTC. It encodes CASSLAGQVVYGYTF. Full variable domain (missing parts from reference TRBV7-9 and TRBJ1-2): DTGVSQNPRHKITKRGQNVTFRCDPISEHNRLYWYRQTLGQGPEFLTYFQNEAQLEKSRLLSDRFSAERPKGSFSTLEIQRTEQGDSAMYLCASSLAGQVVYGYTFGSGTRLTVV.

In DNA form, the CDR3 reads TGTGCCACCAGCAGAGATGGAGCTGCTAATCAGCCCCAGCATTTT. The encoded protein is CATSRDGAANQPQHF. V is TRBV15 and J is TRBJ1-5, with D unclear. Germline V lookup: CDR1 LNHNV, CDR2 YYDKDF (reference sequence). This CDR3 region has 15 residues. V lost 0 bases and J lost 4, with 10 bases in between.